This TCR beta chain is drawn from a study of OX40 agonist ivuxolimab in advanced cancers. Study at large: Patients took ivuxolimab, an agonistic anti-OX40 (CD134) antibody. From about 20 to 79 years was the age range, with a mean of around 60 years, and about 83% were male. Ivuxolimab doses were 0.01, 0.1, 0.3, 1.5, 3 or 10 mg/kg every 2 weeks.

The germline CDR1 and CDR2 sequences are SEHNR and FQNEAQ (reference sequence). V was pared by 1 base and J by 10 bases, with 14 bases between. The CDR3 covers 14 residues. TCRdb's copy holds only in-frame clones and misses some; the assay was immunoSEQ multiplex PCR. The repertoire holds roughly 75,000 clones, with 80% to 90% as singletons. The TCR sequence derives from an adult with an advanced solid tumor such as melanoma, head and neck, liver or kidney cancer. The rearrangement uses TRBV7-9 and TRBJ2-1; tentatively, D is TRBD1 (5 bases). The sequences come from CD4+ or CD8+ T cells sorted from blood, collected in a trial of the OX40 agonist ivuxolimab. CDR3 loop: CASSLGLRAGEQFF. The CDR3 DNA reads as TGTGCCAGCAGCTTAGGGTTACGGGCAGGGGAGCAGTTCTTC.